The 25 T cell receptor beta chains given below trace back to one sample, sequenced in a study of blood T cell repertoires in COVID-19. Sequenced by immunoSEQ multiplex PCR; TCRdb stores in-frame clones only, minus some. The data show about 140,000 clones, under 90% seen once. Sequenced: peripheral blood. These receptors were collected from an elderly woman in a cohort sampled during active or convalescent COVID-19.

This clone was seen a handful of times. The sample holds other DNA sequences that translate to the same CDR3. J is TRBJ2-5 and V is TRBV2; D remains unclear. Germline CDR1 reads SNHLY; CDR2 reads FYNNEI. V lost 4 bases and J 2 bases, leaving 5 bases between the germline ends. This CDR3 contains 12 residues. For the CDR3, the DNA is TGTGCCAGCAGTGTCTTGCAAGAGACCCAGTACTTC. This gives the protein CASSVLQETQYF.

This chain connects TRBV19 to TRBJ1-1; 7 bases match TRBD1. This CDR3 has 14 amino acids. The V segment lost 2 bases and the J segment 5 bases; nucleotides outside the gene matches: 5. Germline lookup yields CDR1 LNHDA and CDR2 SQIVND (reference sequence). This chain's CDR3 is CASSILGGRTEAFF. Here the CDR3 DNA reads TGTGCCAGTAGTATATTAGGGGGCCGGACTGAAGCTTTCTTT.

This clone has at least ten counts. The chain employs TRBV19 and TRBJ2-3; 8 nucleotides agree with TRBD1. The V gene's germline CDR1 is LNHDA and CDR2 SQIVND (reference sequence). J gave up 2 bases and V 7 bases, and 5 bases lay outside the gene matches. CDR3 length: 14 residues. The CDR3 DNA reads TGTGCCAGTACCCGGACAGGGTTCACAGATACGCAGTATTTT. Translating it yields CASTRTGFTDTQYF.

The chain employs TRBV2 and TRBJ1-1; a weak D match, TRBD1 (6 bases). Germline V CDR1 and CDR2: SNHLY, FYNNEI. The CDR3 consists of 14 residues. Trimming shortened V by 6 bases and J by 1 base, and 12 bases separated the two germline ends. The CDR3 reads CASRDTGRNTEAFF. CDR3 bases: TGTGCCAGCAGGGACACAGGGAGGAACACTGAAGCTTTCTTT.

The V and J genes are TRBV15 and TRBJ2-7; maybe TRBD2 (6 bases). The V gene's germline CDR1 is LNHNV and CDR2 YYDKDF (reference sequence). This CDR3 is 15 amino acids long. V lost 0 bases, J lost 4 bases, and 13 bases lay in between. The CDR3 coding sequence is TGTGCCACCAGCAGAGATCGTTCTAGCGCATACGAGCAGTACTTC. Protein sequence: CATSRDRSSAYEQYF.

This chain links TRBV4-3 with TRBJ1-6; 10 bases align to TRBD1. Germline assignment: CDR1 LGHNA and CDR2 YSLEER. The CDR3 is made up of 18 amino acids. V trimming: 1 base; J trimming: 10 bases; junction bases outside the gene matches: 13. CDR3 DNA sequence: TGCGCCAGCAGCCAAGCAAGAGCGGGACAGGGGTTTTGGTCACCCCTCCACTTT. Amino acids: CASSQARAGQGFWSPLHF.

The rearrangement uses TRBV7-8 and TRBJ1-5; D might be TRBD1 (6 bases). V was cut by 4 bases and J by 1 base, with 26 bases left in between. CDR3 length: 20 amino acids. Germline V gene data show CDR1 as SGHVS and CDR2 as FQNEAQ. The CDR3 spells CASSWDRRNRAILSNQPQHF. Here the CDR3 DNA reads TGTGCCAGCAGCTGGGACCGGCGGAACAGGGCGATCCTCAGCAATCAGCCCCAGCATTTT.

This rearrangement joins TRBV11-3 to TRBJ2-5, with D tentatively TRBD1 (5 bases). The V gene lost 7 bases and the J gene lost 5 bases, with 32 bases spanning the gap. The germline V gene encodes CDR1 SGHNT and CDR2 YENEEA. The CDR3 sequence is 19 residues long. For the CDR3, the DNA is TGTGCCAGCAATCTTCGCCACAGGTATCGCCGCCTTGGCAGGGAGACCCAGTACTTC. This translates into CASNLRHRYRRLGRETQYF.

CDR3 sequence reads: CATHRGGQETQYF. The DNA for the CDR3 is TGTGCCACTCACCGCGGCGGCCAAGAGACCCAGTACTTC. The chain joins TRBV7-2 to TRBJ2-5; no clear D. V shed 10 bases and J shed 1 base, with 13 bases lying between them. CDR3 length equals 13 residues. Germline V CDR1 and CDR2: SGHTA, FQGNSA.

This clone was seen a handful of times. CDR3 protein: CASSLNAPPDTQYF. For the CDR3, the DNA is TGTGCCAGCAGCCTCAATGCGCCGCCCGATACGCAGTATTTT. The chain joins TRBV7-3 to TRBJ2-3; D gene ambiguous. Trimming took 5 bases from V and 6 from J, leaving 15 bases between them. Per germline, CDR1 SGHTA and CDR2 FQGTGA. The CDR3 spans 14 residues.

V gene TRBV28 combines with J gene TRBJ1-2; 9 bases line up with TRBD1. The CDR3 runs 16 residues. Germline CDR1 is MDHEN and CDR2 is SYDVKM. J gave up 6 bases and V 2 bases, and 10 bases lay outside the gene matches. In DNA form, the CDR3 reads TGTGCCAGCAGTTTAACCTTTCGGACAGGGGTCGATGGCTACACCTTC. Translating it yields CASSLTFRTGVDGYTF.

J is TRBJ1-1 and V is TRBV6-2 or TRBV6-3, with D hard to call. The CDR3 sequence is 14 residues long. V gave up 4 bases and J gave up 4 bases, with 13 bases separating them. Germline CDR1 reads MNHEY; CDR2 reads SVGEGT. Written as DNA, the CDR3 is TGTGCCAGCAGTTGGCAGGCTGTCGGCACTGAAGCTTTCTTT. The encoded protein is CASSWQAVGTEAFF.

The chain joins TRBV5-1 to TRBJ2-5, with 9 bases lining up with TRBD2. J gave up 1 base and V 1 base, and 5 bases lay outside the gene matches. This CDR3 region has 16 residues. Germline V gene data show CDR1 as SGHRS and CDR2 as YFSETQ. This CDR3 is CASSLSAGGGQETQYF. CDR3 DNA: TGCGCCAGCAGCTTGTCAGCGGGGGGAGGCCAAGAGACCCAGTACTTC. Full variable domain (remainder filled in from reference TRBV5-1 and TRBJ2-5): KAGVTQTPRYLIKTRGQQVTLSCSPISGHRSVSWYQQTPGQGLQFLFEYFSETQRNKGNFPGRFSGRQFSNSRSEMNVSTLELGDSALYLCASSLSAGGGQETQYFGPGTRLLVL.

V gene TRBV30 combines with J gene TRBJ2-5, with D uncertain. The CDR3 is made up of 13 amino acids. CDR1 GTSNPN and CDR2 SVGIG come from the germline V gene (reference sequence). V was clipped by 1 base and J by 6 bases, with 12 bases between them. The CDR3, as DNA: TGTGCCTGGAGTGGACTTAGTCTGCAGACCCAGTACTTC. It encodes CAWSGLSLQTQYF.

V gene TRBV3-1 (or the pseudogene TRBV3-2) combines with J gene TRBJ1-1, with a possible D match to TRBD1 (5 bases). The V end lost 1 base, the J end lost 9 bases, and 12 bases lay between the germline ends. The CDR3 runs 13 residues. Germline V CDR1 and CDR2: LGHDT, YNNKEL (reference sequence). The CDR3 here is CASSQVGGAKAFF. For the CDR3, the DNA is TGTGCCAGCAGCCAAGTTGGAGGGGCCAAAGCTTTCTTT.

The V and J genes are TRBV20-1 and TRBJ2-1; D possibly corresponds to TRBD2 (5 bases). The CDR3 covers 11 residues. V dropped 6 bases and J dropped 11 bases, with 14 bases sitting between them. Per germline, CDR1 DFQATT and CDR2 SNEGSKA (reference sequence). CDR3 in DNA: TGCAGTGCCACCGGACTGGGTAAGCAGTTCTTC. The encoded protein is CSATGLGKQFF.

The CDR3 protein is CSAVGQGGTDTQYF. The DNA of the CDR3 is TGCAGCGCCGTGGGACAGGGTGGCACAGATACGCAGTATTTT. The rearrangement links TRBV29-1 to TRBJ2-3, with 9 bases fitting TRBD1. The germline CDR1 and CDR2 sequences are SQVTM and ANQGSEA. J lost 1 base, V lost 7 bases, and 6 bases had no gene match. This CDR3 has 14 amino acids.

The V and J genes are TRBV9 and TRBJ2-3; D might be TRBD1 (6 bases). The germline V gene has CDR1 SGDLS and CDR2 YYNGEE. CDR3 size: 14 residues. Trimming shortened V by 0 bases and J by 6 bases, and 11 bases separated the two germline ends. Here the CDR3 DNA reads TGTGCCAGCAGCGTAGTGGGGGCCGGGGATACGCAGTATTTT. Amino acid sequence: CASSVVGAGDTQYF. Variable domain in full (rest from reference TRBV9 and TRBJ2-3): DSGVTQTPKHLITATGQRVTLRCSPRSGDLSVYWYQQSLDQGLQFLIQYYNGEERAKGNILERFSAQQFPDLHSELNLSSLELGDSALYFCASSVVGAGDTQYFGPGTRLTVL.

The CDR3: CASSVDRRNSPLHF. The CDR3 coding sequence is TGCGCCAGCAGCGTGGACAGGCGCAATTCACCCCTCCACTTT. This chain joins TRBV5-1 and TRBJ1-6; 7 bases fit TRBD1. Germline trimming cut 4 bases from V and 7 bases from J; bases unmatched to any gene: 5. The CDR3 runs to 14 residues. Germline V CDR1 and CDR2: SGHRS, YFSETQ.

The CDR3 nucleotides are TGTGCCAGCAGCCAAGGAAAGGGACACGGCCGAAATCAGCCCCAGCATTTT. Translation gives CASSQGKGHGRNQPQHF. The rearrangement links TRBV14 to TRBJ1-5; D perhaps matches TRBD1 (6 bases). This CDR3 has 17 amino acids. Deletions cut 1 base from V and 4 bases from J, with 17 bases between. Looked up from germline, CDR1 is SGHDN and CDR2 is FVKESK.

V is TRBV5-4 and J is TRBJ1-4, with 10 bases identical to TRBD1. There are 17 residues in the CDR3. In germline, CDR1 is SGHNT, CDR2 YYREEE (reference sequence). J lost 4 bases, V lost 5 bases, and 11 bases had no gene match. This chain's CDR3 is CASSNRQGAFSNEKLFF. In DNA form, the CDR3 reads TGTGCCAGCAGTAATCGACAGGGGGCCTTCAGTAATGAAAAACTGTTTTTT.

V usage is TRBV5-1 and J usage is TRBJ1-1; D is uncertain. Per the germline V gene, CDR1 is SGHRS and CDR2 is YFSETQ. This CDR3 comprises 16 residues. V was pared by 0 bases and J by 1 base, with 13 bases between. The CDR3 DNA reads TGCGCCAGCAGCTTGGTTTGGGCCCGGGGGAACACTGAAGCTTTCTTT. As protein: CASSLVWARGNTEAFF.

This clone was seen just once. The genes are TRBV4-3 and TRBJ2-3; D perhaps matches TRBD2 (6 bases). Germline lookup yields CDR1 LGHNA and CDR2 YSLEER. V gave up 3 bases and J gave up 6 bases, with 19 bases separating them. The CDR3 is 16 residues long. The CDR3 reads CASSHSGTPLGDTQYF. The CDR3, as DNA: TGCGCCAGCAGCCATTCCGGGACTCCCCTCGGGGATACGCAGTATTTT.

The CDR3 DNA follows: TGTGCCAGCAGGGGGACAGGGTTGGATGGCTACACCTTC. As protein: CASRGTGLDGYTF. The rearrangement links TRBV2 to TRBJ1-2; the match to TRBD1 covers 9 bases. The CDR3 runs to 13 residues. V dropped 6 bases and J dropped 6; count of bases not matched to a gene: 5. Germline V lookup: CDR1 SNHLY, CDR2 FYNNEI.

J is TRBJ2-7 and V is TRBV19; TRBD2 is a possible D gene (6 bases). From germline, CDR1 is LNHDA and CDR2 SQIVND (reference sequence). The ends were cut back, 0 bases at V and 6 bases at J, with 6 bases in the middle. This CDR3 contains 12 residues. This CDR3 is CASSIEAGEQYF. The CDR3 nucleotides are TGTGCCAGTAGTATAGAAGCGGGCGAGCAGTACTTC.